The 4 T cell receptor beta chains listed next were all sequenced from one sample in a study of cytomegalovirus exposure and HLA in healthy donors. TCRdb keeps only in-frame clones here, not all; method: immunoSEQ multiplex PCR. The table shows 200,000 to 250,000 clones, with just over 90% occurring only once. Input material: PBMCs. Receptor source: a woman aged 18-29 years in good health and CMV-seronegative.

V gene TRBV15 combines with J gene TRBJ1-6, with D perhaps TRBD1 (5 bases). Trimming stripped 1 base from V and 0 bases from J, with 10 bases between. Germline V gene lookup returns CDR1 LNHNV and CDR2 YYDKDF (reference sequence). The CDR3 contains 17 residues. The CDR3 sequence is CATSRARVSSYNSPLHF. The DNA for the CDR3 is TGTGCCACCAGCAGAGCCAGGGTCAGCTCCTATAATTCACCCCTCCACTTT.

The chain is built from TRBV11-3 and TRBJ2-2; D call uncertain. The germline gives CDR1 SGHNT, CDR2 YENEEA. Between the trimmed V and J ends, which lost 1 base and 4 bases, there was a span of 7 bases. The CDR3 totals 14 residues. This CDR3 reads CASSLARPTGELFF. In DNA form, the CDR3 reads TGTGCCAGCAGCTTAGCGCGCCCCACCGGGGAGCTGTTTTTT.

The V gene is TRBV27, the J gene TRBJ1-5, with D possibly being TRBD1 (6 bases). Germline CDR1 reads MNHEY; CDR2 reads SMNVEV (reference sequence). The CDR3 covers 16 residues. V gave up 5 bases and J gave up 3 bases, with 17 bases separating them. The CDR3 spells CASSVAGTGFNQPQHF. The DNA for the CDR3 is TGTGCCAGCAGTGTTGCGGGTACAGGGTTCAATCAGCCCCAGCATTTT.

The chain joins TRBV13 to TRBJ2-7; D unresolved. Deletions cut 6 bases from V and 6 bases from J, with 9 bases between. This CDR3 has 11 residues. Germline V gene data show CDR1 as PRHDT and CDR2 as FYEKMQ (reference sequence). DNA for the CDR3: TGTGCCAGCAGTCGACTCCTCGAGCAGTACTTC. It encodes CASSRLLEQYF.